This TCR beta chain derives from a study of T cells in Graves' hyperthyroidism and ophthalmopathy. Active moderate-to-severe ophthalmopathy, Clinical Activity Score at least 3, NOSPECS at least 4, under 3 months' duration. The source material, RNA transcripts, was used to amplify TCR beta CDR3 regions. HTBI primers were employed in a first-round RT-PCR of the TCR CDR3. A single record per CDR3 protein comes from TCRdb applying MiXCR to the multiplex PCR reads. The sample contains about 600,000 distinct CDR3 sequences, approximately 15% of which appear only once. The sequence was collected from a woman under 30 with Graves' ophthalmopathy. The sequenced sample was blood.

The CDR3 region is CASSATGQPAYGNTIYF. CDR3 DNA: TGTGCCAGCAGCGCCACGGGGCAGCCGGCGTATGGAAACACCATATATTTT. The V and J genes are TRBV9 and TRBJ1-3; weak D call: TRBD1 (5 bases). The CDR3 consists of 17 residues. Germline V gene data show CDR1 as SGDLS and CDR2 as YYNGEE. V gave up 3 bases and J gave up 3 bases, with 19 bases separating them.